Given below is one T cell receptor beta chain in context. What it binds is not known. Germline V gene data show CDR1 as SGHAT and CDR2 as FQNNGV. J was trimmed by 8 bases and V by 6 bases; bases with no gene match: 10. There are 15 residues in the CDR3. The authors ran a second PCR of about 6 to 11 cycles using a sample-barcoded 5' primer and a J-beta primer mix. TCRdb used MiXCR to reprocess the 5' RACE reads, holding one entry per CDR3 protein. The data contain over 1,200,000 distinct CDR3 sequences, around 59% of them singletons. The data stem from a study of blood T cells in healthy people across ages. Study findings and constraints: PBMCs went unsorted, and a conclusive naive versus antigen-experienced comparison was therefore prevented. TCR beta diversity correlated strongly with naive T cell percentage.

This chain connects TRBV11-2 to TRBJ2-1; the match to TRBD2 covers 10 bases. What was sequenced was blood. The sequence was obtained from a man between 18 and 35 years old in good health. The chain's CDR3 is CASRPLAGRGYEQFF. In DNA, the CDR3 is TGTGCCAGCAGACCACTAGCGGGGAGAGGGTATGAGCAGTTCTTC.